The subject of this entry is one T cell receptor beta chain. Its antigen is as yet unknown. The protocol was immunoSEQ multiplex PCR, while the TCRdb copy is restricted to in-frame clones and leaves out a portion. The table lists some 120,000 clones, around 93% of them singletons. These data belong to a study of siplizumab effects on memory and regulatory T cells. The study's findings and limits: Suppression by proliferating Tregs derived from siplizumab cultures was not verified. With siplizumab, Treg-derived clones averaged approximately 69% of mappable alloreactive CD4+ clones, versus 26.9% in controls.

V was trimmed by 4 bases and J by 1 base, leaving 6 bases between them. Germline assignment: CDR1 SGHRS and CDR2 YFSETQ. This CDR3 spans 13 amino acids. This clonotype originated in a human donor in good health. V usage is TRBV5-1 and J usage is TRBJ1-3, with unresolved D. The specimen sequenced was non-Treg CD4+ T cells sorted from blood. The CDR3: CASSPQSGNTIYF. The CDR3 nucleotides are TGCGCCAGCAGCCCCCAATCTGGAAACACCATATATTTT.